These 6 T cell receptor beta chains originate from one sample sequenced in a study of T cell changes during pregnancy in multiple sclerosis. Measured with immunoSEQ multiplex PCR; TCRdb has only the in-frame clones, and not every one. The data contain 20,000 to 25,000 clones, around 86% of them singletons. Specimen: CD8+ T cells from peripheral blood mononuclear cells, collected in the first trimester of pregnancy. The origin of the receptors is a female donor in good health, enrolled as a control in a pregnancy study.

This clone was seen more than once but under ten times. J is TRBJ1-6 and V is TRBV4-3; 9 bases map to TRBD1. V lost 3 bases to trimming and J lost 9 bases; unmatched junction nucleotides: 6. The V gene's germline CDR1 is LGHNA and CDR2 YSLEER. The CDR3 is 15 residues long. DNA of the CDR3: TGCGCCAGCAGCCACCAGACAGGGGGGAGTTCACCCCTCCACTTT. This gives the protein CASSHQTGGSSPLHF.

The chain joins TRBV7-9 to TRBJ1-4; TRBD1 matches at 10 bases. The ends lost 5 bases at V and 1 base at J; junction bases unmatched: 7. This CDR3 is 17 amino acids long. Germline V gene lookup returns CDR1 SEHNR and CDR2 FQNEAQ (reference sequence). CDR3 coding DNA: TGTGCCAGCAGCCCGCTGGGGACAGGGGTAACTAATGAAAAACTGTTTTTT. It translates to CASSPLGTGVTNEKLFF.

The V call is TRBV2, the J call TRBJ2-1, with 8 positions matching TRBD2. Germline V gene sequence: CDR1 SNHLY, CDR2 FYNNEI. The CDR3 sequence is 16 residues long. Germline trimming cut 0 bases from V and 8 bases from J; bases unmatched to any gene: 9. This CDR3 reads CASSEAYPGLGYEQFF. DNA for the CDR3: TGTGCCAGCAGTGAAGCCTATCCGGGACTAGGGTATGAGCAGTTCTTC.

The rearrangement links TRBV5-4 to TRBJ1-2; the match to TRBD1 covers 9 bases. V lost 4 bases and J lost 8; bases outside the gene matches: 6. The CDR3 has 13 residues. The germline V gene has CDR1 SGHNT and CDR2 YYREEE (reference sequence). The DNA of the CDR3 is TGTGCCAGCAGCCGGGACAGGGATGAAGGCTACACCTTC. Protein: CASSRDRDEGYTF.

V and J are TRBV6-6 and TRBJ1-5, with a weak D call TRBD1 (5 bases). The CDR3 runs to 15 residues. CDR1 MNHNY and CDR2 SVGAGI come from the germline V gene (reference sequence). V was shortened by 1 base and J by 2 bases, with 9 bases between the two germline ends. In DNA form, the CDR3 reads TGTGCCAGCAGTTACTGGCAGGGTGGCAATCAGCCCCAGCATTTT. Its protein is CASSYWQGGNQPQHF.

The chain employs TRBV5-4 and TRBJ2-3; TRBD1 might be the D (6 bases). The CDR3 is 16 residues long. CDR1 is SGHNT and CDR2 is YYREEE in the germline V gene (reference sequence). The ends were cut back, 1 base at V and 2 bases at J, with 14 bases in the middle. This CDR3 is CASSLNSGAYTDTQYF. CDR3 sequence (DNA): TGTGCCAGCAGCTTGAACTCAGGGGCTTACACAGATACGCAGTATTTT. Based on the CDR3 plus reference TRBV5-4 and TRBJ2-3, the full variable domain is ETGVTQSPTHLIKTRGQQVTLRCSSQSGHNTVSWYQQALGQGPQFIFQYYREEENGRGNFPPRFSGLQFPNYSSELNVNALELDDSALYLCASSLNSGAYTDTQYFGPGTRLTVL.